Here is one TCR beta chain with its context. The CDR3 contains 13 residues. CDR1 is SGHNT, CDR2 YENEEA, per germline. Trimming removed 5 bases from V and 5 bases from J; junction bases left unmatched: 4. The record originates from a study of cytomegalovirus exposure and HLA in healthy donors. The PCR used 60 Vbeta and 13 Jbeta primers. Data came from immunoSEQ multiplex PCR; TCRdb stores just in-frame clones and leaves some out. The sample contains roughly 200,000 clones, approximately 80% of which appear only once. The rearrangement links TRBV11-3 to TRBJ1-2, with TRBD1 matching 8 bases. The specimen was PBMCs. The sequence derives from a woman aged 40 to 50 in good health and CMV-seronegative. The CDR3 DNA reads TGTGCCAGCAGCCGGACAGGGAATTATGGCTACACCTTC. This sequence encodes CASSRTGNYGYTF. Supplemented by reference TRBV11-3 and TRBJ1-2, the full variable domain reads EAGVVQSPRYKIIEKKQPVAFWCNPISGHNTLYWYLQNLGQGPELLIRYENEEAVDDSQLPKDRFSAERLKGVDSTLKIQPAELGDSAVYLCASSRTGNYGYTFGSGTRLTVV.